Sequencing of this TCR beta chain was carried out in a study of T cell responses to AZD1222 COVID-19 vaccine. Generated by immunoSEQ multiplex PCR, the TCRdb table keeps only in-frame clones and is missing some. The sample has 150,000 to 200,000 clones, approximately 91% seen once. As regards this clone: Its target is not known.

Germline CDR1 reads LGHNA; CDR2 reads YSLEER. There are 14 residues in the CDR3. Deletions cut 1 base from V and 8 bases from J, with 14 bases between. Regarding the study as a whole: The sample set comprised mostly white British donors with more females, and clonal diversity was possibly underestimated. Reports indicate that nearly half of spike-specific TCRs are directed at unmutated variant regions.

This sequence joins TRBV4-3 and TRBJ1-1; TRBD1 might be the D (6 bases). This TCR derives from an adult in good health. The source was peripheral blood, collected on day 0 of AZD1222 vaccination. Here the CDR3 reads CASSQVEGTPEAFF. The CDR3 DNA reads TGCGCCAGCAGCCAAGTAGAGGGGACACCGGAAGCTTTCTTT.